This paragraph covers one TCR beta chain sequence. Germline CDR1 MRHNA, CDR2 SNTAGT. The CDR3 is 13 amino acids. The V end was cut by 3 bases, the J end by 2 bases, with 6 bases between. These data originate in a study of control samples from healthy donors and cancer patients. Sequencing was performed with immunoSEQ multiplex PCR; in TCRdb, only in-frame clones are kept and a portion is missing. The profile shows approximately 170,000 clones, roughly 91% of them singletons. V is TRBV6-4 and J is TRBJ2-3; D not certain. Sequenced sample: blood. The source is a woman aged 25 to 39 in good health. CDR3 sequence (DNA): TGTGCCAGCAGTGAACAGACCACAGATACGCAGTATTTT. Its translation: CASSEQTTDTQYF.